This T cell receptor (beta chain) was profiled in a study of blood T cell repertoires in COVID-19 (dated by TCRdb to 2018 to 2021). With regard to the full study: Samples covering the acute and convalescent phases of COVID-19 were provided by collaborators in the United States, Italy and Spain. A de-identified subject ID, COVID-19 status, age in years and sex were almost always included in the sample metadata. Deeply sampled blood TCRbeta repertoires from subjects exposed to, actively infected with, or recovered from COVID-19 were included in the dataset. The repertoires were made available in a free public database intended to serve as a resource for research on the immune response to SARS-CoV-2. Samples were obtained from the ongoing ImmuneRACE study (first 160 participants) and from some 1,200 subjects provided by 6 global collaborators. The prospective study material was composed of cDNA or gDNA derived from T cells, B-cell-depleted T cells, or PBMCs. Where available, HLA class I and class II types were obtained from metadata supplied by the sample provider rather than from assay-based typing. Findings and caveats that apply to the study as a whole: How much clinical and demographic metadata was included differed by source and by participant, and the metadata was provided uncurated.

Whole blood was collected in K2EDTA tubes by collaborating institutions according to the institutions' own protocols. For TCRbeta analysis, collaborators shipped samples in one of three forms: frozen whole blood, isolated PBMCs, or DNA extracted from either of those sample types. Turning to this clone: Its antigen remains unidentified. Within one base of it there is no much larger clone, and no base qualities were kept.

TCRbeta CDR3 regions were amplified from genomic DNA using the immunoSEQ Assay, a bias-controlled multiplex PCR. Per the authors' processing: Nucleated cell counts per sample were estimated from amplification of reference gene primers within the assay. To quantify the absolute abundance of each unique TCRbeta CDR3 rearrangement, sequence reads were collapsed and filtered. For each sample, productive Simpson clonality was calculated by taking the square root of Simpson's diversity index across productive rearrangements. Drawn from immuneACCESS, this table holds only the in-frame rearrangements with V and J called that TCRdb kept. Clones are partly lost; checked studies trace under half to an unresolved V gene and leave the rest unexplained. The V and J calls and clone size are taken from that table; D and trimming were inferred from the DNA. The sample has some 66,000 clones on record, roughly 88% of them singletons. The top ten constitute 1% to 1.5% of the sample.

Material: peripheral blood. The TCR comes from a woman aged 55-75 years with acute or convalescent COVID-19.

At the DNA level, the sequence is TGTGCCAGCAGCCAAGAGGCTAGGGGACTAGCGGGAACGGAGACCCAGTACTTC. Its protein reads: CASSQEARGLAGTETQYF. Here the chain combines TRBV14 and TRBJ2-5, and 13 junction bases match TRBD2. The CDR3 runs 18 residues from the cysteine to the phenylalanine. Just CDR3 DNA is preserved here, 54 bases in frame from base 1. Ends trimmed: V by 0 bases, J by 5 bases; bases unmatched to a gene: 9. According to the germline V gene, CDR1 reads SGHDN and CDR2 reads FVKESK.